These T cell receptor beta chains were read from a single sample in a study of T cells in Graves' hyperthyroidism and ophthalmopathy. TCRdb fed the multiplex PCR reads into MiXCR, producing one record per CDR3 protein. The sample holds under 350,000 distinct CDR3 sequences; approximately 18% are singletons and the top ten take 45% to 55%. The sequencing input was blood. These receptors came from a woman between 50 and 59 years old with Graves' hyperthyroidism. The CDR3 runs from the conserved cysteine through the conserved F or W. D genes are given only for firm matches. For some rows the clone size is stated as once, few or many, or as a class when expanded; others skip it.

V gene: TRBV6-1
D gene: -
J gene: TRBJ2-3
clone size: few
CDR3 DNA: TGTGCCAGCAGTGATATGGGCGGGGCGCAGTATTTT
CDR3 protein: CASSDMGGAQYF

V gene: TRBV7-9
D gene: TRBD1
J gene: TRBJ1-6
clone size: -
CDR3 DNA: TGTGCCAGCAGATCGGACAGGGGGTTCTTTAATTCACCCCTCCACTTT
CDR3 protein: CASRSDRGFFNSPLHF

V gene: TRBV6-7
D gene: -
J gene: TRBJ2-2
clone size: -
CDR3 DNA: TGTGCCAGCAGTTCCTATGGGAACACCGGGGAGCTGTTTTTT
CDR3 protein: CASSSYGNTGELFF

V gene: TRBV18
D gene: -
J gene: TRBJ2-1
clone size: many
CDR3 DNA: TGTGCCAGCTCACCAACCCTCAGTGAGCAGTTCTTC
CDR3 protein: CASSPTLSEQFF

V gene: TRBV28
D gene: TRBD2
J gene: TRBJ2-2
clone size: few
CDR3 DNA: TGTGCCAGCAGTCCCGGGAGGCGGACCGGGGAGCTGTTTTTT
CDR3 protein: CASSPGRRTGELFF

V gene: TRBV19
D gene: TRBD2
J gene: TRBJ2-5
clone size: many
CDR3 DNA: TGTGCCAGTAGTATATGGACTAGCGGGGGAGAGACCCAGTACTTC
CDR3 protein: CASSIWTSGGETQYF

V gene: TRBV2
D gene: TRBD1
J gene: TRBJ2-2
clone size: -
CDR3 DNA: TGTGCCAGCAGTGGAAGGGACAGGGGGGCCGGGGAGCTGTTTTTT
CDR3 protein: CASSGRDRGAGELFF

V gene: TRBV20-1
D gene: TRBD1
J gene: TRBJ1-5
clone size: few
CDR3 DNA: TGCAGTGCTAGACTACAGGGGCTCAGTGGGTGGGAGGTTCAGCCCCAGCATTTT
CDR3 protein: CSARLQGLSGWEVQPQHF

V gene: TRBV10-2
D gene: -
J gene: TRBJ1-2
clone size: many
CDR3 DNA: TGCGCCAGCAGTGAGTTAATGTCAGGCTATGGCTACACCTTC
CDR3 protein: CASSELMSGYGYTF

V gene: TRBV12-3/TRBV12-4
D gene: -
J gene: TRBJ1-2
clone size: many
CDR3 DNA: TGTGCCAGCAGTTTAGGCAGGGTTAGCGGCTACACCTTC
CDR3 protein: CASSLGRVSGYTF

V gene: TRBV30
D gene: -
J gene: TRBJ1-2
clone size: many
CDR3 DNA: TGTGCCTGGAGACCGGCAGGGGTTATGAACTATGGCTACACCTTC
CDR3 protein: CAWRPAGVMNYGYTF

V gene: TRBV20-1
D gene: -
J gene: TRBJ1-1
clone size: -
CDR3 DNA: TGCAGTGCTAAAGGGGGGGGAAGAAACACTGAAGCTTTCTTT
CDR3 protein: CSAKGGGRNTEAFF

V gene: TRBV6-1
D gene: -
J gene: TRBJ1-5
clone size: -
CDR3 DNA: TGTGCCAGCGGTCCCCTTGGGGCCTCTCAGCCCCAGCATTTT
CDR3 protein: CASGPLGASQPQHF

V gene: TRBV7-9
D gene: -
J gene: TRBJ2-7
clone size: many
CDR3 DNA: TGTGCCAGCAGCTTGGCGGGACGGTACGAGCAGTACTTC
CDR3 protein: CASSLAGRYEQYF

V gene: TRBV6-1
D gene: -
J gene: TRBJ2-3
clone size: -
CDR3 DNA: TGTGCCAGCAGAGGAGGGACCGCCGATACGCAGTATTTT
CDR3 protein: CASRGGTADTQYF

V gene: TRBV10-3
D gene: TRBD2
J gene: TRBJ2-2
clone size: few
CDR3 DNA: TGTGCCATCCGGCCTAGCGGGAGTAACACCGGGGAGCTGTTTTTT
CDR3 protein: CAIRPSGSNTGELFF

V gene: TRBV6-1
D gene: -
J gene: TRBJ2-5
clone size: many
CDR3 DNA: TGTGCCAGCGGAAAGGCTTGGGAGACCCAGTACTTC
CDR3 protein: CASGKAWETQYF

V gene: TRBV11-2
D gene: TRBD2
J gene: TRBJ2-1
clone size: many
CDR3 DNA: TGTGCCAGCAGCCCATCCCCGGGACTAGCGGGAATGAATGAGCAGTTCTTC
CDR3 protein: CASSPSPGLAGMNEQFF

V gene: TRBV29-1
D gene: -
J gene: TRBJ2-2
clone size: few
CDR3 DNA: TGCAGCGTGCTGGCTCCATTTGACGGGGAGCTGTTTTTT
CDR3 protein: CSVLAPFDGELFF

V gene: TRBV19
D gene: -
J gene: TRBJ2-1
clone size: -
CDR3 DNA: TGTGCCAGTAGTATTCAAGGGAGTAGCAATGAGCAGTTCTTC
CDR3 protein: CASSIQGSSNEQFF

V gene: TRBV7-9
D gene: -
J gene: TRBJ2-5
clone size: -
CDR3 DNA: TGTGCCAGCAGCTCATGGCAGGCGATACAAGAGACCCAGTACTTC
CDR3 protein: CASSSWQAIQETQYF

V gene: TRBV7-2
D gene: TRBD2
J gene: TRBJ2-3
clone size: -
CDR3 DNA: TGTGCCAGCAGCTTCGCCGGGACTAGGGCAGATACGCAGTATTTT
CDR3 protein: CASSFAGTRADTQYF

V gene: TRBV7-8
D gene: TRBD1
J gene: TRBJ2-7
clone size: -
CDR3 DNA: TGTGCCAGCAGCCATTGGACAGGGCGCTACGAGCAGTACTTC
CDR3 protein: CASSHWTGRYEQYF

V gene: TRBV18
D gene: -
J gene: TRBJ2-7
clone size: -
CDR3 DNA: TGTGCCAGCTCATGGTTAGGGGTGAATGAGCAGTACTTC
CDR3 protein: CASSWLGVNEQYF

V gene: TRBV7-9
D gene: TRBD1
J gene: TRBJ1-1
clone size: -
CDR3 DNA: TGTGCCAGCAGCTTGGGCCAGGGGGCCCTGACTGAAGCTTTCTTT
CDR3 protein: CASSLGQGALTEAFF

V gene: TRBV20-1
D gene: TRBD1
J gene: TRBJ1-1
clone size: -
CDR3 DNA: TGCAGTGCTAGAGATCGACAGGGGGTAGTAGACACTGAAGCTTTCTTT
CDR3 protein: CSARDRQGVVDTEAFF

V gene: TRBV12-3/TRBV12-4
D gene: -
J gene: TRBJ2-5
clone size: many
CDR3 DNA: TGTGCCAGCAGTTTAGCGGGGGGGCCCCAAGAGACCCAGTACTTC
CDR3 protein: CASSLAGGPQETQYF

V gene: TRBV5-5
D gene: -
J gene: TRBJ2-1
clone size: many
CDR3 DNA: TGTGCCAGCAGCTTGGGACTGAGTACCTACAATGAGCAGTTCTTC
CDR3 protein: CASSLGLSTYNEQFF

V gene: TRBV2
D gene: -
J gene: TRBJ2-3
clone size: many
CDR3 DNA: TGTGCCAGCAGTGTTGGGGAGTACACAGATACGCAGTATTTT
CDR3 protein: CASSVGEYTDTQYF

V gene: TRBV11-2
D gene: -
J gene: TRBJ2-5
clone size: -
CDR3 DNA: TGTGCCAGTCAGGGGGGATTCCAAGAGACCCAGTACTTC
CDR3 protein: CASQGGFQETQYF

V gene: TRBV7-7
D gene: -
J gene: TRBJ2-5
clone size: many
CDR3 DNA: TGTGCTAGCAGTACGGGTCTGGTAGAGACCCAGTACTTC
CDR3 protein: CASSTGLVETQYF

V gene: TRBV4-1
D gene: TRBD1
J gene: TRBJ2-2
clone size: -
CDR3 DNA: TGCGCCAGCAGCCGCGGACAGGGGGCGGTCACCGGGGAGCTGTTTTTT
CDR3 protein: CASSRGQGAVTGELFF

V gene: TRBV25-1
D gene: -
J gene: TRBJ2-3
clone size: -
CDR3 DNA: TGTGCCAGCAGTGAAGGGTTGGATACGCAGTATTTT
CDR3 protein: CASSEGLDTQYF

V gene: TRBV6-5
D gene: TRBD2
J gene: TRBJ2-7
clone size: -
CDR3 DNA: TGTGCCAGCAGTTACTCCGGGACTAGCGGGTCCTACGAGCAGTACTTC
CDR3 protein: CASSYSGTSGSYEQYF

V gene: TRBV5-4
D gene: TRBD2
J gene: TRBJ2-1
clone size: few
CDR3 DNA: TGTGCCAGCAGCCCGGGGACTATGGAGCAGTTCTTC
CDR3 protein: CASSPGTMEQFF

V gene: TRBV3-1
D gene: -
J gene: TRBJ2-3
clone size: many
CDR3 DNA: TGTGCCAGCAGCGCGACTAGTCTAAGATCAGATACGCAGTATTTT
CDR3 protein: CASSATSLRSDTQYF

V gene: TRBV19
D gene: -
J gene: TRBJ1-2
clone size: -
CDR3 DNA: TGTGCCAGTAGTACAACACCCGACAGGAACTATGGCTACACCTTC
CDR3 protein: CASSTTPDRNYGYTF

V gene: TRBV20-1
D gene: TRBD2
J gene: TRBJ2-7
clone size: -
CDR3 DNA: TGCAGTGCAACAGTAGCGGGAGAAGGGAACTGGGAGCAGTACTTC
CDR3 protein: CSATVAGEGNWEQYF

V gene: TRBV3-1
D gene: -
J gene: TRBJ2-1
clone size: -
CDR3 DNA: TGTGCCAGCAGCCAAGAGTTGGGGGACGATGAGCAGTTCTTC
CDR3 protein: CASSQELGDDEQFF

V gene: TRBV7-6
D gene: TRBD2
J gene: TRBJ2-7
clone size: -
CDR3 DNA: TGTGCCAGCAGCTTGGCGGGAGACTCCGAGCAGTACTTC
CDR3 protein: CASSLAGDSEQYF

V gene: TRBV9
D gene: -
J gene: TRBJ1-2
clone size: few
CDR3 DNA: TGTGCCAGCACCACACCCTGGAATGGCTACACCTTC
CDR3 protein: CASTTPWNGYTF

V gene: TRBV7-7
D gene: TRBD2
J gene: TRBJ2-7
clone size: -
CDR3 DNA: TGTGCTAGCAGTTTGAAGCGGGAGGGCTACGAGCAGTACTTC
CDR3 protein: CASSLKREGYEQYF

V gene: TRBV5-1
D gene: -
J gene: TRBJ1-2
clone size: -
CDR3 DNA: TGCGCCAGCAGCTCCTCAGGGCCTTCCTATGGCTACACCTTC
CDR3 protein: CASSSSGPSYGYTF

V gene: TRBV20-1
D gene: -
J gene: TRBJ1-5
clone size: few
CDR3 DNA: TGCAGTGCTAGCAAGGGTTCCCAGCCCCAGCATTTT
CDR3 protein: CSASKGSQPQHF

V gene: TRBV6-1
D gene: TRBD1
J gene: TRBJ1-5
clone size: -
CDR3 DNA: TGTGCCAGCACCGAGGGGACAGGGGGCCAGCCCCAGCATTTT
CDR3 protein: CASTEGTGGQPQHF

V gene: TRBV20-1
D gene: TRBD1
J gene: TRBJ2-1
clone size: many
CDR3 DNA: TGCAGTGCTAGAGTCCTTGGACAGGGGGCGGACAATGAGCAGTTCTTC
CDR3 protein: CSARVLGQGADNEQFF

V gene: TRBV27
D gene: -
J gene: TRBJ2-5
clone size: -
CDR3 DNA: TGTGCCAGCAGTTCGATAGCGGAGATGCAAGAGACCCAGTACTTC
CDR3 protein: CASSSIAEMQETQYF

V gene: TRBV27
D gene: -
J gene: TRBJ1-6
clone size: -
CDR3 DNA: TGTGCCAGCAGTTGGGATTATAATTCACCCCTCCACTTT
CDR3 protein: CASSWDYNSPLHF

V gene: TRBV12-3/TRBV12-4
D gene: -
J gene: TRBJ2-3
clone size: many
CDR3 DNA: TGTGCCAGCAGCCTACAGGCCGGAGCAGATACGCAGTATTTT
CDR3 protein: CASSLQAGADTQYF

V gene: TRBV7-8
D gene: -
J gene: TRBJ1-1
clone size: -
CDR3 DNA: TGTGCCAGCAGCTTATGGTCGGGGGAGGGTCTATCGAACACTGAAGCTTTCTTT
CDR3 protein: CASSLWSGEGLSNTEAFF

V gene: TRBV7-7
D gene: TRBD1
J gene: TRBJ2-3
clone size: -
CDR3 DNA: TGTGCTAGCAGCACAGGACAGGCCACAGATACGCAGTATTTT
CDR3 protein: CASSTGQATDTQYF

V gene: TRBV6-5
D gene: TRBD1
J gene: TRBJ1-1
clone size: many
CDR3 DNA: TGTGCCAGCAGTTACTGGTCAGGACAGGGGGCTTTCTTT
CDR3 protein: CASSYWSGQGAFF

V gene: TRBV29-1
D gene: TRBD2
J gene: TRBJ2-7
clone size: few
CDR3 DNA: TGCAGCGTTGCCCGCCCATGGACTAGCGGGAGCCTCGATTCCTACGAGCAGTACTTC
CDR3 protein: CSVARPWTSGSLDSYEQYF

V gene: TRBV28
D gene: TRBD1
J gene: TRBJ1-4
clone size: many
CDR3 DNA: TGTGCCAGCAGTCCCGCGACAGGGTTGTTAACTAATGAAAAACTGTTTTTT
CDR3 protein: CASSPATGLLTNEKLFF

V gene: TRBV25-1
D gene: -
J gene: TRBJ2-7
clone size: few
CDR3 DNA: TGTGCCAGCAGTGATTCTCCTGGGCAGAACGAGCAGTACTTC
CDR3 protein: CASSDSPGQNEQYF

V gene: TRBV10-2
D gene: -
J gene: TRBJ1-3
clone size: -
CDR3 DNA: TGCGCCAGCAGTGAGAGCAGGGCTGGAAACACCATATATTTT
CDR3 protein: CASSESRAGNTIYF

V gene: TRBV9
D gene: -
J gene: TRBJ1-4
clone size: few
CDR3 DNA: TGTGCCAGCAGCGTCAGGGGACTCAATGAAAAACTGTTTTTT
CDR3 protein: CASSVRGLNEKLFF

V gene: TRBV5-8
D gene: -
J gene: TRBJ2-1
clone size: few
CDR3 DNA: TGTGCCAGCAGCTTTTTTGGGGGTTACAATGAGCAGTTCTTC
CDR3 protein: CASSFFGGYNEQFF

V gene: TRBV7-9
D gene: TRBD2
J gene: TRBJ2-1
clone size: few
CDR3 DNA: TGTGCCAGCAGCTTTGGGACTAGCAGATACAATGAGCAGTTCTTC
CDR3 protein: CASSFGTSRYNEQFF